This T cell receptor beta chain was captured by sequencing in a study of STAT5B mutations in CD4+ large granular lymphocyte leukemia. V lost 2 bases, J lost 8 bases, and 6 bases stayed unmatched. Germline lookup yields CDR1 SGHRS and CDR2 YFSETQ. The CDR3 length is 15 residues. Only in-frame clones appear in the TCRdb table, and some are missing; sequencing was by immunoSEQ multiplex PCR. This sample has approximately 49,000 clones, with approximately 70% found just once. This receptor was obtained from a human donor in good health. This chain connects TRBV5-1 to TRBJ1-6, with 8 positions matching TRBD1. Sequenced: CD4+ T cells from blood buffy coats. The CDR3 region has the DNA TGCGCCAGCAGCTTCGCCCAGGGGGCTGATTCACCCCTCCACTTT. Protein product: CASSFAQGADSPLHF.